The T cell receptor (beta chain) described here comes from a study of CD8 T cells in ankylosing spondylitis. Using quantitative 5'-RACE with molecular barcodes, the authors made TCR beta libraries. TCRdb re-analysed the 5' RACE reads in MiXCR, keeping a single row per CDR3 protein. Among roughly 300,000 distinct CDR3 sequences listed, 6.5% to 10% were seen once. As regards this clonotype: Antigen unknown.

Germline V CDR1 and CDR2: DFQATT, SNEGSKA (reference sequence). V dropped 3 bases and J dropped 9 bases, with 15 bases sitting between them. This CDR3 comprises 13 residues. Study conclusions and caveats: In ankylosing spondylitis blood, a motif of roughly 8 highly homologous TCR beta variants appeared characteristic.

This rearrangement joins TRBV20-1 to TRBJ1-5; D ambiguous. Sequenced: blood, either unsorted or a sorted T cell fraction (not recorded which). The clonotype was recovered from a male donor with ankylosing spondylitis. The CDR3 sequence: CSASPLGRRPQHF. CDR3 sequence (DNA): TGCAGTGCTAGCCCCCTAGGTCGTCGGCCCCAGCATTTT.